A single sample gave rise to the 2 T cell receptor beta chains below, sequenced in a study of glioma-infiltrating T cells after dendritic cell vaccination. Sequencing was performed with immunoSEQ multiplex PCR; in TCRdb, only in-frame clones are kept and a portion is missing. The sample has 99,000 or so clones; approximately 84% are singletons. Time point indicated: after dendritic cell vaccination, including at tumor progression/relapse. Sample: blood, taken after dendritic cell vaccination. The source of these receptors is a human donor with glioblastoma.

This clone was seen only once. The chain is built from TRBV9 and TRBJ2-3; 7 positions agree with TRBD1. Germline V gene lookup returns CDR1 SGDLS and CDR2 YYNGEE. The trim removed 0 bases at V and 1 base at J, leaving 2 bases unmatched. This CDR3 comprises 15 residues. The chain's CDR3 is CASSVGGQRTDTQYF. CDR3 DNA sequence: TGTGCCAGCAGCGTAGGGGGACAGCGCACAGATACGCAGTATTTT.

This chain connects TRBV28 to TRBJ1-1; TRBD1 is a possible D gene (5 bases). This CDR3 region has 15 residues. Germline-derived CDR1 and CDR2 are MDHEN and SYDVKM. Trimming took off 3 bases at V and 4 bases at J, with 15 bases between the two ends. The CDR3 loop reads CASSLLGPLSTEAFF. The CDR3 region has the DNA TGTGCCAGCAGTTTGCTGGGGCCTCTGAGCACTGAAGCTTTCTTT.